The 25 T cell receptor beta chains below come from one sample, sequenced in a study of shared clonotypes between healthy human individuals. The naive CD8 fraction comprised CD45RO-negative cells positively selected for CCR7 and excluded terminally differentiated effector memory CD45RA+ cells. TCRdb's copy holds only in-frame clones and misses some; the assay was immunoSEQ multiplex PCR. The sample has about 2.2 million clones; approximately 94% are singletons. Sequencing was done on a sample of naive CD8+ T cells from PBMCs. These receptors originate from a man aged 18 to 30 in good health. Some clones in this sample may be carry-over from other donors' samples.

This clone was detected only once. This chain joins TRBV11-3 and TRBJ2-2, with D perhaps being TRBD1 or TRBD2 (5 bases each). Germline CDR1 SGHNT, CDR2 YENEEA. V dropped 4 bases and J dropped 4 bases, with 13 bases sitting between them. This CDR3 spans 15 amino acids. The CDR3 protein is CASSSFRGSTGELFF. DNA for the CDR3: TGTGCCAGCAGCTCCTTTCGGGGCTCCACCGGGGAGCTGTTTTTT.

Remarks on this clone: This sample includes further DNA sequences coding for the same CDR3. The gene calls are TRBV9 and TRBJ2-5, with D tentatively TRBD1 (6 bases). Trimming shortened V by 4 bases and J by 2 bases, and 12 bases separated the two germline ends. The V gene's germline CDR1 is SGDLS and CDR2 YYNGEE. The CDR3 is made up of 14 amino acids. CDR3 bases: TGTGCCAGCAGCCTACCGGACAGACAAGAGACCCAGTACTTC. This codes for CASSLPDRQETQYF.

V usage is TRBV19 and J usage is TRBJ2-1, with 13 bases aligning to TRBD2. CDR1 and CDR2 from the germline V gene are LNHDA and SQIVND (reference sequence). V dropped 8 bases and J dropped 6; count of bases not matched to a gene: 7. This CDR3 is 15 amino acids long. The CDR3 DNA sequence: TGTGCCAGTCGGACTAGCGGGAGCCCCTTCAATGAGCAGTTCTTC. It is translated as CASRTSGSPFNEQFF.

The V gene is TRBV7-8, the J gene TRBJ2-1; 8 bases align to TRBD1. This CDR3 is built from 16 residues. Germline V gives CDR1 SGHVS, CDR2 FQNEAQ. Trimming at V came to 5 bases and at J to 2 bases, leaving 8 bases not matched to a gene. Here the CDR3 DNA reads TGTGCCAGCAGCCTCAAGGGACAGGCTCCCTACAATGAGCAGTTCTTC. Amino acids: CASSLKGQAPYNEQFF.

The chain employs TRBV7-2 and TRBJ1-3; 8 positions match TRBD1. CDR1 and CDR2 from the germline V gene are SGHTA and FQGNSA. V was pared by 3 bases and J by 4 bases, with 5 bases of the junction left unmatched. This CDR3 comprises 15 residues. The CDR3 is CASSFSRGRGNTIYF. CDR3 DNA sequence: TGTGCCAGCAGCTTCTCCAGGGGGCGAGGAAACACCATATATTTT.

The V gene is TRBV2, the J gene TRBJ1-2, with D hard to call. The CDR3 runs 15 residues. Germline V gene data show CDR1 as SNHLY and CDR2 as FYNNEI. The V gene lost 10 bases and the J gene lost 4 bases, with 22 bases spanning the gap. The DNA of the CDR3 is TGTGCCACCTTAGCGGAGAACAGACCAGTCTATGGCTACACCTTC. It translates to CATLAENRPVYGYTF. The whole variable domain, remainder taken from reference TRBV2 and TRBJ1-2, is EPEVTQTPSHQVTQMGQEVILRCVPISNHLYFYWYRQILGQKVEFLVSFYNNEISEKSEIFDDQFSVERPDGSNFTLKIRSTKLEDSAMYFCATLAENRPVYGYTFGSGTRLTVV.

The chain joins TRBV4-2 to TRBJ2-7; 10 nucleotides line up with TRBD1. With 3 bases clipped from V and 3 bases from J, the junction kept 5 bases outside the gene matches. The CDR3 length is 15 residues. Looked up from germline, CDR1 is LGHNA and CDR2 is YNFKEQ. This chain's CDR3 is CASSQTGTGVYEQYF. DNA for the CDR3: TGTGCCAGCAGCCAGACCGGGACAGGGGTCTACGAGCAGTACTTC.

The chain links TRBV6-1 to TRBJ2-7, with TRBD2 identical over 7 bases. In germline, CDR1 is MNHNS, CDR2 SASEGT. This CDR3 region has 14 residues. The ends lost 5 bases at V and 5 bases at J; junction bases unmatched: 9. CDR3 coding DNA: TGTGCCAGCAGTCCTTGGGGGGGGAGGCACGAGCAGTACTTC. Amino acids: CASSPWGGRHEQYF.

The chain recombines TRBV6-1 with TRBJ2-1; TRBD2 aligns across 10 bases. CDR1 is MNHNS, CDR2 SASEGT, per germline. The CDR3 covers 15 residues. J gave up 4 bases and V 4 bases, and 4 bases lay outside the gene matches. The CDR3 nucleotides read TGTGCCAGCAGTGTAGGGACTAGCGAGTACAATGAGCAGTTCTTC. Translating it yields CASSVGTSEYNEQFF.

CDR3 in amino acids: CASSSRQGSKNIQYF. CDR3 DNA sequence: TGTGCCAGCAGCTCCCGACAGGGCAGCAAAAACATTCAGTACTTC. The gene calls are TRBV7-2 and TRBJ2-4, with TRBD1 identical over 7 bases. Trimming at V came to 4 bases and at J to 3 bases, leaving 6 bases not matched to a gene. Germline V gene data show CDR1 as SGHTA and CDR2 as FQGNSA. The CDR3 consists of 15 residues.

A note on this clone: One end of the junction is discordant with germline, which a read error may explain. The rearrangement links TRBV15 to TRBJ2-2; 13 bases align to TRBD2. The CDR3 length is 16 residues. In germline, CDR1 is LNHNV, CDR2 YYDKDF (reference sequence). CDR3 bases: TGTGCGACCAGGACTAGCGGGAGTGAAGGCACCGGGGAGCTGTTTTTT. It yields the protein CATRTSGSEGTGELFF.

This clone appeared once. The chain uses TRBV4-3 and TRBJ1-3; D not resolved. Germline loops: CDR1 LGHNA, CDR2 YSLEER. CDR3 length equals 17 residues. Trimming cost V 4 bases and J 0 bases, with 16 bases left between them. The CDR3 DNA reads TGCGCCAGCAGCCGAGTACTGGGCCCCCTCTCTGGAAACACCATATATTTT. This sequence encodes CASSRVLGPLSGNTIYF.

J is TRBJ2-1 and V is TRBV28; TRBD2 aligns across 7 bases. This CDR3 comprises 14 residues. Losses at the gene ends were 6 bases for V and 3 bases for J; bases not matched to a gene: 5. CDR1 and CDR2 from the germline V gene are MDHEN and SYDVKM. CDR3 region: CASRGGSFYNEQFF. DNA for the CDR3: TGTGCCAGCAGAGGCGGGAGTTTCTACAATGAGCAGTTCTTC.

Only one count was recorded for this clone. This chain links TRBV7-9 with TRBJ1-5, with D hard to call. Trimming removed 5 bases at V and 7 bases at J, with 24 bases between. The length of the CDR3 is 17 residues. Germline CDR1 is SEHNR and CDR2 is FQNEAQ (reference sequence). CDR3 nucleotide sequence: TGTGCCAGCAGCCCCGGACCGCTAGAAGCAATCGAGCAGCCCCAGCATTTT. Translating it yields CASSPGPLEAIEQPQHF.

The rearrangement links TRBV27 to TRBJ2-2, with D possibly TRBD2 on 5 matching bases. The ends were cut back, 3 bases at V and 8 bases at J, with 16 bases in the middle. Germline lookup yields CDR1 MNHEY and CDR2 SMNVEV (reference sequence). This CDR3 comprises 15 residues. The CDR3 loop reads CASSFAFEGIGELFF. The CDR3 DNA sequence: TGTGCCAGCAGTTTCGCGTTCGAGGGTATAGGGGAGCTGTTTTTT.

The V call is TRBV5-5, the J call TRBJ2-5, with 10 bases that match TRBD2. The CDR3 covers 17 residues. The ends lost 0 bases at V and 5 bases at J; junction bases unmatched: 10. In germline, CDR1 is SGHKS, CDR2 YYEKEE (reference sequence). The CDR3 spells CASSLAVGLAGEETQYF. The DNA of the CDR3 is TGTGCCAGCAGCTTGGCAGTCGGTCTAGCGGGAGAGGAGACCCAGTACTTC.

CDR3 DNA sequence: TGCGCCAGCAGCCTCAAAATAGGACGGACCGCCTACGAGCAGTACTTC. Amino acid sequence: CASSLKIGRTAYEQYF. The gene calls are TRBV5-1 and TRBJ2-7; D gene unclear. Trimming left V 4 bases short and J 2 bases short, with 19 bases between. The V gene's germline CDR1 is SGHRS and CDR2 YFSETQ. This CDR3 is 16 amino acids long.

The rearrangement joins TRBV10-3 to TRBJ2-4, with 9 bases fitting TRBD1. Germline V gene lookup returns CDR1 ENHRY and CDR2 SYGVKD. The CDR3 covers 17 residues. V dropped 2 bases and J dropped 1; count of bases not matched to a gene: 6. The CDR3 spells CAISEGWDRVAKNIQYF. CDR3 DNA: TGTGCCATCAGTGAGGGGTGGGACAGGGTCGCCAAAAACATTCAGTACTTC.

This chain connects TRBV9 to TRBJ2-1; the match to TRBD2 covers 13 bases. The germline gives CDR1 SGDLS, CDR2 YYNGEE. CDR3 length: 20 residues. With 3 bases clipped from V and 0 bases from J, the junction kept 12 bases outside the gene matches. The CDR3 bases are TGTGCCAGCAGCGCACAACTAGCGGGAGGGCCCCGGGGCTCCTACAATGAGCAGTTCTTC. Translation gives CASSAQLAGGPRGSYNEQFF. The whole variable domain, filled in from reference TRBV9 and TRBJ2-1, reads DSGVTQTPKHLITATGQRVTLRCSPRSGDLSVYWYQQSLDQGLQFLIQYYNGEERAKGNILERFSAQQFPDLHSELNLSSLELGDSALYFCASSAQLAGGPRGSYNEQFFGPGTRLTVL.

CDR3: CASSAGQNYNEQFF. CDR3 DNA sequence: TGCGCCAGCAGCGCGGGACAGAATTACAATGAGCAGTTCTTC. The chain links TRBV5-1 to TRBJ2-1; D might be TRBD1 (7 bases). Trimming left V 4 bases short and J 4 bases short, with 12 bases between. Germline V lookup: CDR1 SGHRS, CDR2 YFSETQ. There are 14 residues in the CDR3.

CDR3 DNA sequence: TGTGCCAGTAGTGCCCCGGGGACAGACGTTAACTATGGCTACACCTTC. Amino acids: CASSAPGTDVNYGYTF. The V call is TRBV19, the J call TRBJ1-2, with 7 bases matching TRBD1. The CDR3 contains 16 residues. V lost 5 bases and J lost 1; bases outside the gene matches: 10. Germline assignment: CDR1 LNHDA and CDR2 SQIVND (reference sequence).

This sequence joins TRBV27 and TRBJ2-1; TRBD1 might be the D (5 bases). Germline values: CDR1 MNHEY, CDR2 SMNVEV (reference sequence). The CDR3 contains 14 residues. Between the trimmed V and J ends, which lost 9 bases and 3 bases, there was a span of 15 bases. As DNA, the CDR3 is TGTGCCAGTAGAATAGGGGCGGTCTACAATGAGCAGTTCTTC. It encodes CASRIGAVYNEQFF.

The chain combines TRBV27 with TRBJ2-7; 9 bases agree with TRBD2. The CDR3 sequence is 16 residues long. The J segment lost 2 bases and the V segment lost 5 bases, leaving 10 bases of the junction unmatched. CDR1 MNHEY and CDR2 SMNVEV come from the germline V gene (reference sequence). The chain's CDR3 is CASSEGLAHVPYEQYF. CDR3 bases: TGTGCCAGCAGTGAGGGACTAGCACACGTACCCTACGAGCAGTACTTC.

The chain joins TRBV7-8 to TRBJ2-1, with D possibly TRBD1 on 6 matching bases. In germline, CDR1 is SGHVS, CDR2 FQNEAQ. Between the trimmed V and J ends, which lost 1 base and 2 bases, there was a span of 21 bases. The CDR3 contains 19 residues. Written as DNA, the CDR3 is TGTGCCAGCAGCTTAGGAGTGGGGGCGGACGCGATACCCTACAATGAGCAGTTCTTC. Amino acid sequence: CASSLGVGADAIPYNEQFF.

The genes are TRBV29-1 and TRBJ2-7; 15 bases agree with TRBD2. J was trimmed by 2 bases and V by 4 bases; bases with no gene match: 3. The V gene's germline CDR1 is SQVTM and CDR2 ANQGSEA. This CDR3 has 15 amino acids. CDR3 residues: CSVVGLAGGPYEQYF. The CDR3 nucleotides read TGCAGCGTTGTAGGACTAGCGGGAGGGCCCTACGAGCAGTACTTC.